One and the same sample provided the 27 T cell receptor beta chains below, sequenced in a study of T-cell memory formation after mild COVID-19. In TCRdb, the 5' RACE reads were re-called with MiXCR into one record per CDR3 protein. The sample holds around 250,000 distinct CDR3 sequences, more than 8% seen once. The material sequenced was PBMCs or a T cell subset sorted from them (not recorded which). The receptors originated from a man aged 18 to 30 who had mild COVID-19 (a few samples of this study predate the infection). Cell type and time point are not known.

This clonotype was seen many times. This sequence joins TRBV20-1 and TRBJ2-1; 12 bases match TRBD2. The germline V gene encodes CDR1 DFQATT and CDR2 SNEGSKA (reference sequence). This CDR3 spans 16 amino acids. V trimming: 5 bases; J trimming: 3 bases; junction bases outside the gene matches: 8. The CDR3, as DNA: TGCAGTGCTCCTCCAAGGACTAGCGGGGACTACAATGAGCAGTTCTTC. As protein: CSAPPRTSGDYNEQFF.

The V gene is TRBV3-1, the J gene TRBJ1-1; perhaps TRBD1 as D (6 bases). Trimming took off 0 bases at V and 3 bases at J, with 11 bases between the two ends. The CDR3 consists of 15 residues. CDR1 LGHDT and CDR2 YNNKEL come from the germline V gene (reference sequence). The CDR3 DNA follows: TGTGCCAGCAGCCAAGACCGGGAGGGGGACACTGAAGCTTTCTTT. Amino acid sequence: CASSQDREGDTEAFF.

The chain carries TRBV7-3 and TRBJ2-1; D is uncertain. Trimming stripped 6 bases from V and 1 base from J, with 13 bases between. The germline V gene has CDR1 SGHTA and CDR2 FQGTGA. The CDR3 is 15 residues long. CDR3 in DNA: TGTGCCAGCAGTCGTTTAGGTGGGTCCTACAATGAGCAGTTCTTC. It specifies CASSRLGGSYNEQFF.

This clonotype occurred a few times. The DNA for the CDR3 is TGTGCCAGCAGCGTAGAGTGGCAGCTGAACACTGAAGCTTTCTTT. Translating gives CASSVEWQLNTEAFF. This rearrangement joins TRBV9 to TRBJ1-1; unclear D gene. Trimming removed 0 bases from V and 0 bases from J, with 9 bases in between. The CDR3 runs to 15 residues. CDR1 and CDR2 from the germline V gene are SGDLS and YYNGEE.

This clonotype was observed many times. CDR3 bases: TGCGCCAGCAGCTATTACTCGGGACAGAACACTGAAGCTTTCTTT. Its translation is CASSYYSGQNTEAFF. This rearrangement joins TRBV5-1 to TRBJ1-1; the D gene is possibly TRBD1 (6 bases). The germline V gene encodes CDR1 SGHRS and CDR2 YFSETQ. V lost 3 bases and J lost 1, with 13 bases in between. The length of the CDR3 is 15 residues.

This chain joins TRBV7-2 and TRBJ2-4; TRBD2 matches 11 bases. The CDR3 consists of 17 residues. J lost 7 bases, V lost 0 bases, and 8 bases had no gene match. Per germline, CDR1 SGHTA and CDR2 FQGNSA. CDR3 protein: CASSLAWASGGRNIQYF. The CDR3 DNA sequence: TGTGCCAGCAGCTTAGCGTGGGCTAGCGGGGGGCGGAACATTCAGTACTTC.

This clonotype was picked up a small number of times. V gene TRBV29-1 combines with J gene TRBJ2-2; 7 bases are shared with TRBD1. CDR3 length: 13 amino acids. Trimming at V came to 5 bases and at J to 6 bases, leaving 6 bases not matched to a gene. The germline V gene has CDR1 SQVTM and CDR2 ANQGSEA. CDR3 bases: TGCAGCGTTTCGACAGGGCCCGCCGGGGAGCTGTTTTTT. Translating it yields CSVSTGPAGELFF.

The V and J genes are TRBV6-6 and TRBJ1-2; a possible D gene is TRBD1 (6 bases). The CDR3 consists of 15 residues. The ends were cut back, 2 bases at V and 5 bases at J, with 15 bases in the middle. Germline V gives CDR1 MNHNY, CDR2 SVGAGI (reference sequence). The CDR3 region is CASSYGGRGRYGYTF. In DNA form, the CDR3 reads TGTGCCAGCAGTTACGGGGGCAGGGGACGGTATGGCTACACCTTC.

A few counts support this clonotype. The chain is built from TRBV7-9 and TRBJ1-5; 10 bases agree with TRBD1. V was pared by 5 bases and J by 3 bases, with 7 bases of the junction left unmatched. Germline V gene sequence: CDR1 SEHNR, CDR2 FQNEAQ (reference sequence). This CDR3 region has 16 residues. The CDR3 region is CASSLGTGEYNQPQHF. Written as DNA, the CDR3 is TGTGCCAGCAGCCTAGGGACAGGGGAGTACAATCAGCCCCAGCATTTT.

The sample holds many counts of this clonotype. The chain recombines TRBV7-9 with TRBJ2-2, with D unclear. The CDR3 runs 14 residues. V gave up 0 bases and J gave up 1 base, with 3 bases separating them. The germline V gene encodes CDR1 SEHNR and CDR2 FQNEAQ (reference sequence). The CDR3 DNA sequence: TGTGCCAGCAGCTTAGCCGGGAACACCGGGGAGCTGTTTTTT. This codes for CASSLAGNTGELFF. The full variable domain, completed using reference TRBV7-9 and TRBJ2-2, is DTGVSQNPRHKITKRGQNVTFRCDPISEHNRLYWYRQTLGQGPEFLTYFQNEAQLEKSRLLSDRFSAERPKGSFSTLEIQRTEQGDSAMYLCASSLAGNTGELFFGEGSRLTVL.

This clonotype was seen a few times. The V and J genes are TRBV7-2 and TRBJ1-2, with TRBD1 as a possible D gene (6 bases). Germline V gene lookup returns CDR1 SGHTA and CDR2 FQGNSA. The CDR3 has 17 amino acids. With 7 bases removed from V and 8 bases from J, the gap between germline ends came to 29 bases. The CDR3 protein is CASTKRGASPQIGGYTF. CDR3 DNA: TGTGCCAGCACCAAACGGGGGGCATCGCCCCAGATAGGAGGCTACACCTTC. The full variable domain, completed using reference TRBV7-2 and TRBJ1-2, is GAGVSQSPSNKVTEKGKDVELRCDPISGHTALYWYRQSLGQGLEFLIYFQGNSAPDKSGLPSDRFSAERTGGSVSTLTIQRTQQEDSAVYLCASTKRGASPQIGGYTFGSGTRLTVV.

This clonotype was detected a few times. This chain uses TRBV9 with TRBJ1-4; D gene unclear. The V gene's germline CDR1 is SGDLS and CDR2 YYNGEE. V was clipped by 3 bases and J by 0 bases, with 18 bases between them. This CDR3 is built from 18 residues. The CDR3: CASSAYRSDASTNEKLFF. CDR3 coding DNA: TGTGCCAGCAGCGCGTATCGTTCAGACGCCTCAACTAATGAAAAACTGTTTTTT.

This clonotype was observed a few times. J is TRBJ1-3 and V is TRBV20-1; D gene unclear. The germline gives CDR1 DFQATT, CDR2 SNEGSKA (reference sequence). The CDR3 covers 11 residues. V dropped 1 base and J dropped 10 bases, with 8 bases sitting between them. The CDR3 region is CSARGVGTIYF. CDR3 nucleotide sequence: TGCAGTGCTAGAGGGGTCGGGACCATATATTTT.

The sample holds many counts of this clonotype. The chain has TRBV10-2 and TRBJ2-5; a weak D match, TRBD2 (7 bases). Per germline, CDR1 WSHSY and CDR2 SAAADI. The CDR3 loop spans 14 amino acids. The V and J ends lost 9 bases and 5 bases respectively, with 19 bases between them. CDR3 bases: TGCGCCAGTGAATTCGGCGGGGGCGGGGAGACCCAGTACTTC. Protein: CASEFGGGGETQYF.

This rearrangement joins TRBV6-5 to TRBJ2-7; 7 bases agree with TRBD2. The CDR3 spans 18 residues. V lost 2 bases and J lost 7; bases outside the gene matches: 20. Germline assignment: CDR1 MNHEY and CDR2 SVGAGI. CDR3 sequence (DNA): TGTGCCAGCAGTTACGGGTCGGGGGGAGGCTGGCAAATGGGGGAGCAGTACGTC. Protein sequence: CASSYGSGGGWQMGEQYV.

The chain uses TRBV29-1 and TRBJ1-3; D gene unclear. Germline CDR1 SQVTM, CDR2 ANQGSEA. Trimming pared 4 bases from V and 3 bases from J, leaving 10 bases between. This CDR3 is built from 13 residues. CDR3 region: CSVVEGNGNTIYF. The CDR3 coding sequence is TGCAGCGTTGTAGAAGGGAATGGAAACACCATATATTTT.

A few counts support this clonotype. V and J are TRBV12-3 or TRBV12-4 and TRBJ2-7, with a tentative D call TRBD2 (6 bases). There are 14 residues in the CDR3. The V and J ends lost 3 bases and 7 bases respectively, with 16 bases between them. In DNA, the CDR3 is TGTGCCAGCAGTTTCTTGGGGACGGGACTGGAGCAGTACTTC. Protein sequence: CASSFLGTGLEQYF.

V is TRBV6-6 and J is TRBJ2-7; unclear D gene. With 0 bases removed from V and 2 bases from J, the gap between germline ends came to 11 bases. CDR3 length equals 15 residues. Germline assignment: CDR1 MNHNY and CDR2 SVGAGI (reference sequence). The CDR3 reads CASSYSLRHPYEQYF. CDR3 DNA: TGTGCCAGCAGTTACTCACTCCGACACCCCTACGAGCAGTACTTC.

The chain uses TRBV29-1 and TRBJ2-4, with D unclear. Germline CDR1 reads SQVTM; CDR2 reads ANQGSEA. V was cut by 7 bases and J by 1 base, with 11 bases left in between. The CDR3 spans 13 residues. CDR3 protein: CSGRVGAKNIQYF. In nucleotides, the CDR3 is TGCAGCGGCCGGGTCGGCGCCAAAAACATTCAGTACTTC. Together with reference TRBV29-1 and TRBJ2-4, the CDR3 gives the full variable domain: SAVISQKPSRDICQRGTSLTIQCQVDSQVTMMFWYRQQPGQSLTLIATANQGSEATYESGFVIDKFPISRPNLTFSTLTVSNMSPEDSSIYLCSGRVGAKNIQYFGAGTRLSVL.

This clonotype was seen a handful of times. The rearrangement uses TRBV6-5 and TRBJ2-2; D call uncertain. This CDR3 has 14 amino acids. The V and J ends lost 1 base and 0 bases respectively, with 3 bases between them. The germline CDR1 and CDR2 sequences are MNHEY and SVGAGI. CDR3 in amino acids: CASSYFANTGELFF. CDR3 DNA: TGTGCCAGCAGTTACTTTGCGAACACCGGGGAGCTGTTTTTT.

This clonotype turned up a few times. V and J are TRBV4-2 and TRBJ2-7, with a possible D match to TRBD2 (6 bases). CDR3 length: 17 residues. Germline V CDR1 and CDR2: LGHNA, YNFKEQ. Between the trimmed V and J ends, which lost 0 bases and 2 bases, there was a span of 17 bases. The CDR3 nucleotides are TGTGCCAGCAGCCAAGAAAGGCCAAGCGGGCAACCCTACGAGCAGTACTTC. This translates into CASSQERPSGQPYEQYF.

This clonotype came up many times. The CDR3 loop is CASSLGGGIADEQFF. DNA of the CDR3: TGTGCCAGCAGCTTAGGTGGCGGGATAGCCGATGAGCAGTTCTTC. This chain links TRBV7-6 with TRBJ2-1, with D tentatively TRBD2 (6 bases). The CDR3 spans 15 residues. Trimming stripped 1 base from V and 8 bases from J, with 15 bases between. In germline, CDR1 is SGHVS, CDR2 FNYEAQ.

This clonotype appeared a few times. The chain carries TRBV5-1 and TRBJ2-7; 9 positions agree with TRBD1. The CDR3 loop spans 15 amino acids. Looked up from germline, CDR1 is SGHRS and CDR2 is YFSETQ. The V gene end was trimmed by 3 bases and the J gene end by 3 bases; junction bases not matched to a gene: 7. DNA for the CDR3: TGCGCCAGCAGCTCGGGACAGGGATCCAACTACGAGCAGTACTTC. This encodes CASSSGQGSNYEQYF.

This clonotype occurred many times. This chain joins TRBV4-2 and TRBJ2-7; D is ambiguous. CDR3 length equals 11 residues. The ends were cut back, 0 bases at V and 8 bases at J, with 5 bases in the middle. Germline V gene sequence: CDR1 LGHNA, CDR2 YNFKEQ. This CDR3 is CASSQERQQYF. CDR3 nucleotides: TGTGCCAGCAGCCAAGAACGCCAGCAGTACTTC.

This rearrangement joins TRBV7-2 to TRBJ2-3; D is ambiguous. There are 14 residues in the CDR3. Trimming pared 5 bases from V and 0 bases from J, leaving 9 bases between. In germline, CDR1 is SGHTA, CDR2 FQGNSA. The CDR3 sequence: CASSPASSTDTQYF. In DNA, the CDR3 is TGTGCCAGCAGCCCAGCGAGTAGCACAGATACGCAGTATTTT.

This clonotype was observed a few times. This rearrangement joins TRBV12-3 or TRBV12-4 to TRBJ2-1; D is uncertain. The length of the CDR3 is 12 residues. V lost 3 bases and J 9 bases, leaving 9 bases between the germline ends. The CDR3 protein is CASSFKFGEQFF. The CDR3 nucleotides are TGTGCCAGCAGTTTTAAATTCGGTGAGCAGTTCTTC.

The chain uses TRBV5-6 and TRBJ2-5, with D perhaps matching TRBD1 (5 bases). V gave up 4 bases and J gave up 5 bases, with 15 bases separating them. Germline-derived CDR1 and CDR2 are SGHDT and YYEEEE. The CDR3 is made up of 14 amino acids. CDR3 sequence (DNA): TGTGCCAGCAGCCGCCTAAAACAGGACGAGACCCAGTACTTC. Its translation is CASSRLKQDETQYF. Filled out from reference TRBV5-6 and TRBJ2-5, the complete variable domain reads DAGVTQSPTHLIKTRGQQVTLRCSPKSGHDTVSWYQQALGQGPQFIFQYYEEEERQRGNFPDRFSGHQFPNYSSELNVNALLLGDSALYLCASSRLKQDETQYFGPGTRLLVL.